The T cell receptor beta chain described here comes from a study of cytomegalovirus exposure and HLA in healthy donors. Regarding the study as a whole: Donors belonging to an Asian-associated ancestry cluster reportedly showed fewer N-insertions in productive TCRs than the roughly 680-donor mean, according to what a later analysis found.

The CDR3 extends over 20 amino acids. From germline, CDR1 is LNHDA and CDR2 SQIVND (reference sequence). Trimming pared 9 bases from V and 2 bases from J, leaving 34 bases between. As regards this clone: The antigen remains unidentified.

PCR was performed using 60 Vbeta and 13 Jbeta primers. TCRdb keeps only in-frame clones here, not all; method: immunoSEQ multiplex PCR. The data show about 120,000 clones, with 60% to 85% seen just once and under 3% held by the top ten. This receptor was obtained from a woman in her thirties or forties in good health and CMV-seropositive. The sequenced material came from PBMCs. The rearrangement links TRBV19 to TRBJ2-5; D might be TRBD2 (6 bases). In DNA form, the CDR3 reads TGTGCCAGCTACCGGAGGACAACGAGCCCGGTAGCGGAGAGACAAGAGACCCAGTACTTC. Protein: CASYRRTTSPVAERQETQYF.